The rows below give T cell receptor beta chains drawn from one sample of a study of CD8 T cells in Susac syndrome. TCRdb processed the immunoSEQ multiplex PCR reads anew with MiXCR; each CDR3 protein has one entry. The sample yields 120,000 or so distinct CDR3 sequences, 90% to 95% seen once. The specimen was CD8+ T cells from PBMCs. The receptors come from a human donor with Susac syndrome. CDR3s include the opening cysteine and the closing phenylalanine or tryptophan.

j_call v_call cdr3_aa
TRBJ1-5 TRBV25-1 CASSEPGATNQPQHF
TRBJ2-2 TRBV6-4 CASRDSWGSHTGELFF
TRBJ2-5 TRBV7-2 CASSLSAGEETQYF
TRBJ2-3 TRBV27 CASSRRLAGFPDTQYF
TRBJ2-1 TRBV18 CASSPMGYNEQFF
TRBJ2-2 TRBV7-6 CASGGVGELFF
TRBJ2-3 TRBV25-1 CASSEYGTDTQYF
TRBJ2-7 TRBV9 CASSEGTTDYEQYF
TRBJ2-4 TRBV21-1 CASSKAAGHLKNIQYF
TRBJ2-4 TRBV30 CAWSHRTVRHNLVLYPPGKNIQYF
TRBJ1-4 TRBV9 CASSVEGVGEKLFF
TRBJ1-6 TRBV5-4 CASAYGGLNSPLHF
TRBJ2-5 TRBV13 CASSLRPGGGETQYF
TRBJ1-6 TRBV27 CASTFRASNSPLHF
TRBJ2-4 TRBV5-1 CASIPGPPRGIIQYF
TRBJ1-5 TRBV7-8 CASSLAVSGNQPQHF
TRBJ2-3 TRBV7-3 CASTHPAAEETSTDTQYF
TRBJ1-2 TRBV13 CASSLFTETNYGYTF
TRBJ2-5 TRBV30 CAWSLVAGPPETQYF
TRBJ2-3 TRBV4-1 CASSQDLTAYTDTQYF
TRBJ1-1 TRBV6-1 CASSERGPGTEAFF
TRBJ2-7 TRBV5-4 CASSHGLAGANEQYF
TRBJ2-7 TRBV5-6 CASSDLTGRYEQYF
TRBJ1-5 TRBV30 CAWTGGGNQPQHF
TRBJ2-7 TRBV12-3/TRBV12-4 CASSLAQSSYEQYF
TRBJ1-2 TRBV5-1 CASSLWGRQGDVYGYTF
TRBJ1-1 TRBV28 CASSFPGGLGNTEAFF
TRBJ2-1 TRBV12-3/TRBV12-4 CASSFPDAWDEQFF
TRBJ2-3 TRBV9 CASSVDPVRDTQYF
TRBJ2-2 TRBV20-1 CSARDREGQTLTGELFF
TRBJ2-7 TRBV13 CASSLAGDSYEQYF
TRBJ2-5 TRBV5-6 CASSSLAGQETQYF
TRBJ2-7 TRBV20-1 CSARDPTEPYEQYF
TRBJ2-2 TRBV4-1 CASRGRASEVTAGELFF
TRBJ2-2 TRBV7-9 CASRQYTGELFF
TRBJ2-7 TRBV19 CASSNLGTAYEQYF
TRBJ2-7 TRBV4-3 CASSQEYIHGGPTHEQYF
TRBJ2-1 TRBV19 CATSAGLAGVDEQFF
TRBJ1-1 TRBV9 CASSAEEGQFGAFF
TRBJ2-1 TRBV5-1 CASGDDRGFGNEQFF
TRBJ2-4 TRBV2 CASSEGWGAQDIQYF
TRBJ2-3 TRBV5-1 CASSTTTISDTQYF
TRBJ2-1 TRBV28 CASHTGTKGYNEQFF
TRBJ2-1 TRBV4-1 CASSPGGSRFPMFEEQFF
TRBJ1-2 TRBV12-3/TRBV12-4 CASEPSQGNGYTF
TRBJ1-4 TRBV5-6 CASQSVSNNEKLFF
TRBJ2-3 TRBV28 CASSLSSGAGTQYF
TRBJ2-1 TRBV4-1 CASSQEDGGRYNEQFF
TRBJ2-1 TRBV4-1 CASSQERTWGGSYNEQFF
TRBJ1-1 TRBV18 CASSKRTGGRGNTEAFF
TRBJ1-2 TRBV12-3/TRBV12-4 CASSMAGRADYGYTF